One and the same sample provided the 30 T cell receptor beta chains below, sequenced in a study of blood T cell repertoires in COVID-19. This table comes from immunoSEQ multiplex PCR, and its TCRdb copy is limited to in-frame clones, with some not included. The sample shows approximately 92,000 clones, about 70% of them seen only once. The sequenced sample was peripheral blood. The origin of the receptors is a woman aged 60-75 years in a cohort sampled during active or convalescent COVID-19.

This chain connects TRBV6-5 to TRBJ2-2; 11 positions match TRBD1. V dropped 10 bases and J dropped 6; count of bases not matched to a gene: 4. Per germline, CDR1 MNHEY and CDR2 SVGAGI. The CDR3 covers 13 residues. CDR3 DNA: TGTGCCACCCGGGACAGGGGGGCCGGGGAGCTGTTTTTT. Residues: CATRDRGAGELFF.

This clone was recorded many times. The chain combines TRBV7-8 with TRBJ1-5, with 7 bases lining up with TRBD1. The CDR3 extends over 16 amino acids. Germline V lookup: CDR1 SGHVS, CDR2 FQNEAQ. The J segment lost 5 bases and the V segment lost 4 bases, leaving 11 bases of the junction unmatched. The CDR3: CASSYDRTGHDQPQHF. In DNA form, the CDR3 reads TGTGCCAGCAGCTACGACCGGACAGGCCACGATCAGCCCCAGCATTTT.

The J gene is TRBJ1-1, the V gene TRBV6-5; D may be TRBD1 (5 bases). The CDR3 has 14 residues. Trimming shortened V by 0 bases and J by 3 bases, and 8 bases separated the two germline ends. Germline-derived CDR1 and CDR2 are MNHEY and SVGAGI. CDR3 loop: CASSYSRGDTEAFF. CDR3 DNA: TGTGCCAGCAGTTACTCGCGGGGGGACACTGAAGCTTTCTTT.

This clone has only a few counts. The chain joins TRBV10-3 to TRBJ2-3; D might be TRBD2 (7 bases). Germline CDR1 reads ENHRY; CDR2 reads SYGVKD. The CDR3 has 15 residues. The V end was cut by 7 bases, the J end by 3 bases, with 17 bases between. CDR3 amino acids: CAIKVGEGGTDTQYF. CDR3 sequence (DNA): TGTGCCATCAAGGTCGGTGAGGGGGGGACAGATACGCAGTATTTT.

V gene TRBV9 combines with J gene TRBJ2-5, with 11 nucleotides matching TRBD2. The V segment lost 0 bases and the J segment 5 bases; nucleotides outside the gene matches: 3. The CDR3 is made up of 15 amino acids. In germline, CDR1 is SGDLS, CDR2 YYNGEE. CDR3 sequence reads: CASSVDGTSGETQYF. DNA for the CDR3: TGTGCCAGCAGCGTAGATGGGACTAGCGGCGAGACCCAGTACTTC. Drawing the rest from reference TRBV9 and TRBJ2-5, the complete variable domain is DSGVTQTPKHLITATGQRVTLRCSPRSGDLSVYWYQQSLDQGLQFLIQYYNGEERAKGNILERFSAQQFPDLHSELNLSSLELGDSALYFCASSVDGTSGETQYFGPGTRLLVL.

This clone appeared once. The chain joins TRBV4-1 to TRBJ2-2; 9 nucleotides line up with TRBD1. The V gene end was trimmed by 0 bases and the J gene end by 6 bases; junction bases not matched to a gene: 14. CDR3 size: 19 residues. CDR1 MGHRA and CDR2 YSYEKL come from the germline V gene. The CDR3, as DNA: TGCGCCAGCAGCCAAGAATGGGTTCGGTACAGGGGGCGTTCCGGGGAGCTGTTTTTT. This sequence encodes CASSQEWVRYRGRSGELFF.

This chain links TRBV11-2 with TRBJ2-3; tentative D call: TRBD2 (5 bases). Trimming left V 7 bases short and J 2 bases short, with 13 bases between. Per germline, CDR1 SGHAT and CDR2 FQNNGV. This CDR3 comprises 14 residues. The CDR3 region has the DNA TGTGCCAGCACCCCGGGGTCCACCACAGATACGCAGTATTTT. Translated: CASTPGSTTDTQYF. Full variable domain (rest looked up from reference TRBV11-2 and TRBJ2-3): EAGVAQSPRYKIIEKRQSVAFWCNPISGHATLYWYQQILGQGPKLLIQFQNNGVVDDSQLPKDRFSAERLKGVDSTLKIQPAKLEDSAVYLCASTPGSTTDTQYFGPGTRLTVL.

The gene calls are TRBV28 and TRBJ1-3; tentatively, D is TRBD1 (5 bases). The CDR3 is made up of 16 amino acids. Trimming removed 2 bases from V and 0 bases from J, with 11 bases in between. Germline CDR1 MDHEN, CDR2 SYDVKM. CDR3 sequence (DNA): TGTGCCAGCAGTTTACGTCCAGGGCGCTCTGGAAACACCATATATTTT. Protein sequence: CASSLRPGRSGNTIYF.

This clone has just a few counts. The chain joins TRBV7-9 to TRBJ2-7; D might be TRBD2 (5 bases). This CDR3 has 15 amino acids. The germline V and J ends were trimmed by 5 bases and 6 bases, with 20 bases remaining between them. Per germline, CDR1 SEHNR and CDR2 FQNEAQ (reference sequence). The CDR3 here is CASSAGFSECREQYF. As DNA, the CDR3 is TGTGCCAGCAGCGCTGGTTTTAGCGAGTGCCGCGAGCAGTACTTC.

The rearrangement links TRBV7-6 to TRBJ1-3; 12 nucleotides align to TRBD1. The length of the CDR3 is 16 residues. V was clipped by 4 bases and J by 4 bases; unmatched bases: 5. CDR1 SGHVS and CDR2 FNYEAQ come from the germline V gene. In nucleotides, the CDR3 is TGTGCCAGCAGCTCGGGACAGGGGGCGCGAGGAAACACCATATATTTT. As protein: CASSSGQGARGNTIYF. Full variable domain (missing parts from reference TRBV7-6 and TRBJ1-3): GAGVSQSPRYKVTKRGQDVALRCDPISGHVSLYWYRQALGQGPEFLTYFNYEAQQDKSGLPNDRFSAERPEGSISTLTIQRTEQRDSAMYRCASSSGQGARGNTIYFGEGSWLTVV.

The V and J genes are TRBV7-9 and TRBJ2-3; 10 nucleotides align to TRBD1. This CDR3 spans 15 amino acids. CDR1 is SEHNR, CDR2 FQNEAQ, per germline (reference sequence). V lost 5 bases to trimming and J lost 4 bases; unmatched junction nucleotides: 6. CDR3 DNA: TGTGCCAGCAGCACCCGACAGGGGGCTTCAGATACGCAGTATTTT. This translates into CASSTRQGASDTQYF.

The chain recombines TRBV7-9 with TRBJ2-2; 10 bases align to TRBD2. The V and J ends lost 8 bases and 7 bases, in that order; junction bases with no gene match: 7. Germline CDR1 reads SEHNR; CDR2 reads FQNEAQ (reference sequence). There are 14 residues in the CDR3. The CDR3 DNA sequence: TGTGCCAGCGGAATTAGCGGGGGGCACGGGGAGCTGTTTTTT. Protein: CASGISGGHGELFF.

The chain carries TRBV19 and TRBJ2-7; 7 bases align to TRBD1. In germline, CDR1 is LNHDA, CDR2 SQIVND (reference sequence). CDR3 length: 14 amino acids. Trimming cost V 7 bases and J 0 bases; bases outside gene matches: 6. The CDR3 is CASKDRHYSYEQYF. CDR3 nucleotides: TGTGCCAGTAAGGACAGGCATTACTCCTACGAGCAGTACTTC.

V gene TRBV15 combines with J gene TRBJ2-7; D is perhaps TRBD2 (5 bases). Trimming cost V 0 bases and J 2 bases, with 11 bases left between them. CDR1 is LNHNV and CDR2 is YYDKDF in the germline V gene (reference sequence). This CDR3 is built from 15 residues. The CDR3 here is CATSRDPRGTYEQYF. The CDR3 DNA sequence: TGTGCCACCAGCAGAGATCCGCGAGGGACCTACGAGCAGTACTTC.

V is TRBV6-5 and J is TRBJ2-3; TRBD1 matches at 7 bases. The CDR3 contains 13 residues. Trimming removed 2 bases from V and 7 bases from J; junction bases left unmatched: 3. Per the germline V gene, CDR1 is MNHEY and CDR2 is SVGAGI. In DNA form, the CDR3 reads TGTGCCAGCAGTTACGACAGGGCCTATACGCAGTATTTT. Its protein is CASSYDRAYTQYF.

This chain joins TRBV27 and TRBJ1-1, with D perhaps TRBD1 (5 bases). Germline CDR1 is MNHEY and CDR2 is SMNVEV (reference sequence). The CDR3 loop spans 13 amino acids. V lost 6 bases, J lost 4 bases, and 12 bases lay in between. The CDR3 sequence is CASSLRQPTEAFF. The DNA for the CDR3 is TGTGCCAGCAGCCTTCGACAGCCCACTGAAGCTTTCTTT.

The V call is TRBV28, the J call TRBJ1-6, with a weak D call TRBD1 (6 bases). From germline, CDR1 is MDHEN and CDR2 SYDVKM. V was pared by 6 bases and J by 8 bases, with 11 bases between. The CDR3 extends over 13 amino acids. The CDR3 sequence: CASRPSGDSPLHF. CDR3 DNA sequence: TGTGCCAGCAGGCCCTCAGGGGATTCACCCCTCCACTTT.

J is TRBJ1-2 and V is TRBV3-1 (or the pseudogene TRBV3-2), with D perhaps TRBD1 (5 bases). CDR1 is LGHDT, CDR2 YNNKEL, per germline (reference sequence). The CDR3 runs 15 residues. The V end was cut by 4 bases, the J end by 4 bases, with 16 bases between. The CDR3 coding sequence is TGTGCCAGCAGCCCTAGGGGCAGCCTCCTCTATGGCTACACCTTC. Translating gives CASSPRGSLLYGYTF.

This clone was picked up a small number of times. The rearrangement links TRBV10-2 to TRBJ1-1, with 7 bases fitting TRBD1. This CDR3 comprises 14 residues. The trim removed 6 bases at V and 4 bases at J, leaving 8 bases unmatched. Germline V gene sequence: CDR1 WSHSY, CDR2 SAAADI. CDR3 DNA: TGCGCCAGCAGAAAGGAGGGGGACAGCACTGAAGCTTTCTTT. It translates to CASRKEGDSTEAFF.

The V gene is TRBV7-3, the J gene TRBJ1-6; TRBD1 matches at 7 bases. The germline V gene encodes CDR1 SGHTA and CDR2 FQGTGA. J lost 3 bases, V lost 0 bases, and 2 bases had no gene match. The CDR3 spans 16 residues. CDR3 coding DNA: TGTGCCAGCAGCTTAACAGGGGACAGCTATAATTCACCCCTCCACTTT. It encodes CASSLTGDSYNSPLHF.

In DNA form, the CDR3 reads TGTGCCAGCAGTGATAGATCTAATCAGCCCCAGCATTTT. Encoded protein: CASSDRSNQPQHF. The chain carries TRBV6-1 and TRBJ1-5; D not certain. The V and J ends lost 3 bases and 4 bases respectively, with 7 bases between them. Per germline, CDR1 MNHNS and CDR2 SASEGT. There are 13 residues in the CDR3.

This chain joins TRBV5-4 and TRBJ1-2; TRBD1 matches 7 bases. This CDR3 region has 16 residues. Germline V gives CDR1 SGHNT, CDR2 YYREEE (reference sequence). After removal of 4 bases from V and 8 bases from J, the junction contained 17 bases not matched to a gene. CDR3 coding DNA: TGTGCCAGCAGCCTCGGAGGGGGCCTCAGGATGAGGGGCTACACCTTC. This codes for CASSLGGGLRMRGYTF.

In DNA form, the CDR3 reads TGTGCCAGCAGCAAAGTAGCAGCCGTCCCCCTCCCGAAATCTATCCCTCTGTTTGAGCAGTTCTTC. Translated: CASSKVAAVPLPKSIPLFEQFF. The chain employs TRBV21-1 and TRBJ2-1; the D call of TRBD2 is as the table states it, not checked on the DNA. TRBV21-1 is a pseudogene segment. This CDR3 has 22 residues.

The CDR3 DNA follows: TGTGCCAGCAGCACTCGACAGGGGGCCAACACCGGGGAGCTGTTTTTT. Protein: CASSTRQGANTGELFF. This chain uses TRBV5-4 with TRBJ2-2; TRBD1 aligns across 10 bases. The CDR3 spans 16 residues. Looked up from germline, CDR1 is SGHNT and CDR2 is YYREEE (reference sequence). Trimming took 4 bases from V and 2 from J; bases not matched to a gene: 5.

The rearrangement links TRBV24-1 to TRBJ2-1; D remains unclear. CDR1 and CDR2 from the germline V gene are KGHDR and SFDVKD. This CDR3 contains 16 residues. Trimming removed 4 bases from V and 3 bases from J, with 15 bases in between. CDR3: CATSDSFPSDYNEQFF. CDR3 coding DNA: TGTGCCACCAGTGACTCCTTTCCTAGTGACTACAATGAGCAGTTCTTC.

In its sample, this clone was seen once. The chain combines TRBV18 with TRBJ1-6; tentatively, D is TRBD1 (5 bases). The germline V gene has CDR1 KGHSH and CDR2 LQKENI. Trimming left V 3 bases short and J 9 bases short, with 15 bases between. The CDR3 is made up of 15 amino acids. This CDR3 reads CASSPGGLAGSPLHF. Here the CDR3 DNA reads TGTGCCAGCTCACCGGGGGGTTTAGCCGGTTCACCCCTCCACTTT.

For the CDR3, the DNA is TGTGCCAGCAGCGGGACAGGGGGCGTTGGTGAAGCTTTCTTT. Protein: CASSGTGGVGEAFF. The V gene is TRBV5-5, the J gene TRBJ1-1, with 12 bases matching TRBD1. V lost 4 bases and J lost 7; bases outside the gene matches: 5. There are 14 residues in the CDR3. Germline-derived CDR1 and CDR2 are SGHKS and YYEKEE (reference sequence).

V usage is TRBV5-1 and J usage is TRBJ1-6; possible D gene TRBD1, 6 bases. V dropped 2 bases and J dropped 9 bases, with 18 bases sitting between them. This CDR3 is built from 16 residues. Germline lookup yields CDR1 SGHRS and CDR2 YFSETQ. CDR3: CASSFLSGVVGSPLHF. The DNA of the CDR3 is TGCGCCAGCAGCTTCCTTTCAGGGGTGGTAGGTTCACCCCTCCACTTT.

The V gene is TRBV5-1, the J gene TRBJ1-2; D possibly corresponds to TRBD1 (6 bases). The CDR3 has 15 residues. Germline V gene data show CDR1 as SGHRS and CDR2 as YFSETQ. Trimming shortened V by 4 bases and J by 0 bases, and 13 bases separated the two germline ends. The CDR3 reads CASSGQGGSNYGYTF. The DNA of the CDR3 is TGCGCCAGCAGCGGACAAGGGGGTTCTAACTATGGCTACACCTTC.

This clone was seen only a few times. V and J are TRBV4-1 and TRBJ2-1; TRBD2 matches at 11 bases. CDR1 and CDR2 (germline): MGHRA, YSYEKL. V lost 3 bases and J lost 0; bases outside the gene matches: 4. This CDR3 has 17 amino acids. CDR3 coding DNA: TGCGCCAGCAGCCACGGTCTAGCGGGGGGCTCCTACAATGAGCAGTTCTTC. Residues: CASSHGLAGGSYNEQFF.